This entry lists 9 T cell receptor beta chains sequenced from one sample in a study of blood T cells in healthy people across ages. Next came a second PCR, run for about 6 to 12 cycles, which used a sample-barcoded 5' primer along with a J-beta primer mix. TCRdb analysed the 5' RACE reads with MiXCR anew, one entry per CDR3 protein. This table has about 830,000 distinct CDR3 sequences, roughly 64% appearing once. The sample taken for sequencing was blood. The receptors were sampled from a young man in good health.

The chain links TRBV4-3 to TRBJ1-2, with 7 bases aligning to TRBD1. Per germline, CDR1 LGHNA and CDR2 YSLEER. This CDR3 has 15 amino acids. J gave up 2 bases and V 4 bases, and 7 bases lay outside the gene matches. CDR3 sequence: CASSLGQTQNYGYTF. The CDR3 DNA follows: TGCGCCAGCAGCCTGGGACAGACTCAGAACTATGGCTACACCTTC.

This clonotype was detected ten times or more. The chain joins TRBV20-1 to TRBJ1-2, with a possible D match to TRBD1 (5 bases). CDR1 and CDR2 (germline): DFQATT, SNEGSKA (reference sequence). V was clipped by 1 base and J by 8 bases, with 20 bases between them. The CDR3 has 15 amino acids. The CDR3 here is CSARGNTGVVRGYTF. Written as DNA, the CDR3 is TGCAGTGCTAGAGGGAATACAGGTGTAGTGCGGGGCTACACCTTC.

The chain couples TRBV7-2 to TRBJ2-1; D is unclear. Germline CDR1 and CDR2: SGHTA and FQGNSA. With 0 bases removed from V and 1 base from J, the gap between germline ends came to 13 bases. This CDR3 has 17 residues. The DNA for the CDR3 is TGTGCCAGCAGCTTAGCGCTAGACTCCCTATCCTACAATGAGCAGTTCTTC. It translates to CASSLALDSLSYNEQFF.

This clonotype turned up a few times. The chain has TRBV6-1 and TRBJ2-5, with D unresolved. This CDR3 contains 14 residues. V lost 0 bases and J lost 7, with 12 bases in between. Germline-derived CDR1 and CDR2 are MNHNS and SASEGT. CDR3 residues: CASSEARRRGTQYF. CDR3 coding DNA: TGTGCCAGCAGTGAAGCACGCAGGAGAGGGACCCAGTACTTC.

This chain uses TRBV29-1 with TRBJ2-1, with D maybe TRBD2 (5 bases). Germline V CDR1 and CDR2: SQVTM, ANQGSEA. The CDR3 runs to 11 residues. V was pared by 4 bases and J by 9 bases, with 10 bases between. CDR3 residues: CSVGPGSEQFF. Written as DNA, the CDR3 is TGCAGCGTTGGCCCGGGGAGTGAGCAGTTCTTC.

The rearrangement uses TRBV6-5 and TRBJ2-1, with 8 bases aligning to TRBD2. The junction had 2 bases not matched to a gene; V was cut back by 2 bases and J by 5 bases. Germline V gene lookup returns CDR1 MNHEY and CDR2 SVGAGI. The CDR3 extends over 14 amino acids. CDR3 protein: CASSYSGRNNEQFF. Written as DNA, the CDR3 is TGTGCCAGCAGTTACAGCGGGAGAAACAATGAGCAGTTCTTC.

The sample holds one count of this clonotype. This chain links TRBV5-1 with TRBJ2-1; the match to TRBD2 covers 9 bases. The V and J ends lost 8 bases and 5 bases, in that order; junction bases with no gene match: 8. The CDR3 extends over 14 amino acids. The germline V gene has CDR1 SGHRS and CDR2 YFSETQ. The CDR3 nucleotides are TGCGCCAGTCGTCTAGCGGGAAATAACAATGAGCAGTTCTTC. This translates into CASRLAGNNNEQFF.

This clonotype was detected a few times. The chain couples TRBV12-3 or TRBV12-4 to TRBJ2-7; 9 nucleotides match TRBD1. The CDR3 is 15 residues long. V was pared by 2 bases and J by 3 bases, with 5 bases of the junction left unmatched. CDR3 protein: CASSLRQGGNYEQYF. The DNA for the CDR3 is TGTGCCAGCAGTTTAAGACAGGGGGGTAACTACGAGCAGTACTTC.

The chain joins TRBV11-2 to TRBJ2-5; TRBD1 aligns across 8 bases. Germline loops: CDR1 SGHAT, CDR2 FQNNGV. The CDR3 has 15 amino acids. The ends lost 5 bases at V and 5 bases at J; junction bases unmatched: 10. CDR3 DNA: TGTGCCAGCAGCCCCCGGACAGGGAGAGATGAGACCCAGTACTTC. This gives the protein CASSPRTGRDETQYF. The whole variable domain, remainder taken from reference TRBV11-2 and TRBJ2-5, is EAGVAQSPRYKIIEKRQSVAFWCNPISGHATLYWYQQILGQGPKLLIQFQNNGVVDDSQLPKDRFSAERLKGVDSTLKIQPAKLEDSAVYLCASSPRTGRDETQYFGPGTRLLVL.